This T cell receptor beta chain was documented in a study of shared clonotypes between healthy human individuals. Study overall: The composition of the donors was a couple of women and a few men aged 18 to 49. Study-wide findings and caveats: On the whole, naive subsets had larger estimated richness than memory subsets had. Clonotypes which were not shared had lower generation probabilities than clonotypes that all four donors shared.

CD45RO-negative, CCR7-selected cells formed the naive CD8 fraction, which excluded terminally differentiated effector memory CD45RA+ cells. With respect to this clone: The antigen is undetermined.

This CDR3 spans 12 amino acids. Deletions cut 6 bases from V and 8 bases from J, with 11 bases between. Germline CDR1 and CDR2: MDHEN and SYDVKM. The test was conducted at deep level. The repertoire was sequenced with immunoSEQ multiplex PCR; TCRdb's copy has only in-frame clones and lacks some. The table includes some 2 million clones, approximately 94% detected once. The chain recombines TRBV28 with TRBJ2-1, with D possibly being TRBD2 (6 bases). The specimen was naive CD8+ T cells sorted from blood. The receptor was isolated from a man in his late teens or twenties in good health. This chain's CDR3 is CASSLWEDEQFF. The CDR3 DNA sequence: TGTGCCAGCAGCCTCTGGGAGGATGAGCAGTTCTTC. The whole variable domain, remainder taken from reference TRBV28 and TRBJ2-1, is DVKVTQSSRYLVKRTGEKVFLECVQDMDHENMFWYRQDPGLGLRLIYFSYDVKMKEKGDIPEGYSVSREKKERFSLILESASTNQTSMYLCASSLWEDEQFFGPGTRLTVL.